Below are 2 T cell receptor beta chains sequenced from a single sample in a study of OX40 agonist ivuxolimab in advanced cancers. Only in-frame clones appear in the TCRdb table, and some are missing; sequencing was by immunoSEQ multiplex PCR. The table lists roughly 89,000 clones, approximately 90% of them singletons. The source was CD4+ or CD8+ T cells sorted from blood, collected in a trial of the OX40 agonist ivuxolimab. These receptors came from an adult with an advanced solid tumor such as melanoma, head and neck, liver or kidney cancer.

Here the CDR3 DNA reads TGTGCCAGCAGTTTAGGGTCTGTCGTCGGCTACACCTTC. It is translated as CASSLGSVVGYTF. The chain uses TRBV28 and TRBJ1-2, with D hard to call. CDR3 length equals 13 residues. The ends were cut back, 2 bases at V and 8 bases at J, with 12 bases in the middle. Germline V gene data show CDR1 as MDHEN and CDR2 as SYDVKM.

This sequence joins TRBV19 and TRBJ1-5, with D tentatively TRBD1 (5 bases). CDR3 size: 15 residues. Germline V gene lookup returns CDR1 LNHDA and CDR2 SQIVND (reference sequence). Trimming stripped 5 bases from V and 3 bases from J, with 14 bases between. CDR3 loop: CASSPVHGTNQPQHF. The CDR3 DNA follows: TGTGCCAGTAGTCCCGTTCACGGGACCAATCAGCCCCAGCATTTT. The entire variable domain, with the rest obtained from reference TRBV19 and TRBJ1-5, is as follows: DGGITQSPKYLFRKEGQNVTLSCEQNLNHDAMYWYRQDPGQGLRLIYYSQIVNDFQKGDIAEGYSVSREKKESFPLTVTSAQKNPTAFYLCASSPVHGTNQPQHFGDGTRLSIL.